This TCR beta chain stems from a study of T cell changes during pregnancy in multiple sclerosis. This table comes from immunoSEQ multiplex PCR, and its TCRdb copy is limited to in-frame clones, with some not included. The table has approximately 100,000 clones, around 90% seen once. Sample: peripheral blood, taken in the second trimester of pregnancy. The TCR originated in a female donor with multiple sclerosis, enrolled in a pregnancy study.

The DNA of the CDR3 is TGTGCCAGCAGCCCCGATCGACTAGCGAGGATTAGCTCCTACGAGCAGTACTTC. Residues: CASSPDRLARISSYEQYF. The rearrangement uses TRBV28 and TRBJ2-7; 8 nucleotides agree with TRBD2. J lost 0 bases, V lost 6 bases, and 16 bases had no gene match. The CDR3 has 18 residues. Germline values: CDR1 MDHEN, CDR2 SYDVKM.